This is a list of T cell receptor beta chains from one sample in a study of cytomegalovirus exposure and HLA in healthy donors. The data were produced by immunoSEQ multiplex PCR, yet TCRdb's version contains in-frame clones alone and is incomplete. The table lists some 130,000 clones, 73% of them singletons. The sequenced material came from PBMCs. The source of these receptors is a woman in her thirties or forties in good health and CMV-seronegative. CDR3s leave out the opening cysteine and the closing phenylalanine or tryptophan. Not all rows give a size; the values are once, few, many and, for expanded clones, a class.

>TRBJ2-2|TRBV28|NA
ASSSQLPGLAGGNTGELF
>TRBJ1-1|TRBV6-5|few
ASSYRSFTEAF
>TRBJ1-2|TRBV9|NA
ASSEGQGTGYGYT
>TRBJ2-3|TRBV2|NA
ASSEVKPTDTQY
>TRBJ2-1|TRBV4-1|NA
ASSQGGYNEQF
>TRBJ1-1|TRBV11-2|NA
ASSSRSGAF
>TRBJ2-7|TRBV11-2|NA
ASSVPGTGTYEQY
>TRBJ1-1|TRBV6-5|NA
ASRTTLGEAF
>TRBJ1-5|TRBV19|NA
ASSNPRGVNNQPQH
>TRBJ2-1|TRBV27|once
ASSLRGGALYEQF
>TRBJ1-6|TRBV28|NA
ASRGGQGDNSPLH